This is a list of T cell receptor beta chains from one sample in a study of blood T cell repertoires in COVID-19. TCRdb's copy holds only in-frame clones and misses some; the assay was immunoSEQ multiplex PCR. Among a few hundred thousand clones listed, roughly 85% were seen once. The specimen was peripheral blood. These TCRs come from a woman between 18 and 29 years old with acute or convalescent COVID-19. Each CDR3 is given with its conserved first and last residue. The D gene is left open where the match is weak. Part of the rows lack a size; the others show once, few, many or a class for expanded clones.

D gene,clone size,V gene,J gene,CDR3 protein,CDR3 DNA
-,many,TRBV4-1,TRBJ1-5,CASSQERQNQPQHF,TGCGCCAGCAGCCAAGAGCGCCAAAATCAGCCCCAGCATTTT
-,once,TRBV12-3/TRBV12-4,TRBJ1-2,CASSLRVDGYTF,TGTGCCAGCAGTTTACGGGTGGATGGCTACACCTTC
TRBD2,few,TRBV5-6,TRBJ2-4,CASRNFGGSGIQYF,TGTGCCAGCAGGAATTTTGGCGGGAGCGGGATTCAGTACTTC
-,once,TRBV10-3,TRBJ2-7,CAISDGQVSYEQYF,TGTGCCATCAGTGATGGGCAGGTCAGCTACGAGCAGTACTTC
-,-,TRBV2,TRBJ2-5,CASSEIKGGGTQETQYF,TGTGCCAGCAGTGAGATAAAGGGTGGAGGGACCCAAGAGACCCAGTACTTC
TRBD1,few,TRBV29-1,TRBJ2-5,CSARRQGYEETQYF,TGCAGCGCCCGAAGACAGGGATACGAAGAGACCCAGTACTTC
TRBD2,-,TRBV11-2,TRBJ2-1,CASSLSPFSGHSYNEQFF,TGTGCCAGCAGCTTAAGCCCTTTTAGCGGGCATTCCTACAATGAGCAGTTCTTC
TRBD1,-,TRBV6-4,TRBJ1-2,CASSDTTTGVYGYTF,TGTGCCAGCAGTGACACTACGACAGGGGTCTATGGCTACACCTTC
-,-,TRBV5-8,TRBJ1-6,CASSLGRGRNSPLHF,TGTGCCAGCAGCTTGGGCAGGGGACGAAATTCACCCCTCCACTTT
TRBD1,once,TRBV27,TRBJ1-2,CASSLRTGNGYTF,TGTGCCAGCAGTTTACGGACAGGGAACGGCTACACCTTC
-,-,TRBV4-3,TRBJ2-3,CASSPGGGRTDTQYF,TGCGCCAGCAGCCCCGGTGGAGGGAGGACAGATACGCAGTATTTT
-,-,TRBV3-1/TRBV3-2,TRBJ2-2,CASSQVSLAKTGELFF,TGTGCCAGCAGCCAAGTTTCTCTAGCGAAAACCGGGGAGCTGTTTTTT
TRBD2,-,TRBV7-8,TRBJ2-1,CASSLAGSGRAEQFF,TGTGCCAGCAGCTTAGCGGGAAGCGGGAGAGCTGAGCAGTTCTTC
-,-,TRBV15,TRBJ2-1,CATSKGPLANEQFF,TGTGCCACCAGCAAAGGCCCCTTAGCTAATGAGCAGTTCTTC
TRBD2,-,TRBV28,TRBJ2-1,CASSRTSGYNEQFF,TGTGCCAGCAGTCGGACTAGCGGCTACAATGAGCAGTTCTTC
TRBD1,-,TRBV27,TRBJ1-1,CASSSGTAPTEAFF,TGTGCCAGCAGTTCGGGGACAGCCCCAACTGAAGCTTTCTTT